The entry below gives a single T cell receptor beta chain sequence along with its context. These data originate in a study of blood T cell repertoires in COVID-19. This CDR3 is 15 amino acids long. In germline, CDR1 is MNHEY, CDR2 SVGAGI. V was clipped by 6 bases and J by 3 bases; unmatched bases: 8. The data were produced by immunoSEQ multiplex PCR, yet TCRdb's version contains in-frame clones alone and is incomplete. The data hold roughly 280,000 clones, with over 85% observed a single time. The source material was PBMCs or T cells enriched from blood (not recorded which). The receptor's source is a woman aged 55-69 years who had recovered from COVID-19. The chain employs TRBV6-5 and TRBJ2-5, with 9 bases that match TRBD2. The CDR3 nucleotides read TGTGCCAGCAGCCTAGGACTAGCGAGAAAAGAGACCCAGTACTTC. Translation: CASSLGLARKETQYF.